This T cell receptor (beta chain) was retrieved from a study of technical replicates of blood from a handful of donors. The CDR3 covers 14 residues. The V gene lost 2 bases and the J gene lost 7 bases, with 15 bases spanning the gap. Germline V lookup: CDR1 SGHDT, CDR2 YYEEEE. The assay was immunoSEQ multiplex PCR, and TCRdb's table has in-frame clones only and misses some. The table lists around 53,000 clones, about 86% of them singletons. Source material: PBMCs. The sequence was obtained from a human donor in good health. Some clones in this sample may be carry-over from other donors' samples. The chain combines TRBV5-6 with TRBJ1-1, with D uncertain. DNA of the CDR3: TGTGCCAGCAGCTTTGCTGCGAGAGTGATTGAAGCTTTCTTT. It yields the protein CASSFAARVIEAFF.